Listed below are T cell receptor beta chains from one sample, sequenced in a study of T cells after yellow fever vaccination. TCRdb re-analysed the 5' RACE reads in MiXCR, keeping a single row per CDR3 protein. The repertoire has about 300,000 distinct CDR3 sequences, approximately 8% of them found once; the top ten carry around 3.3%. Sequencing was performed on CD4+ T cells sorted from PBMCs, taken 5 days after the yellow fever booster vaccination. The receptors shown here come from a man aged 18 to 35 who received the YFV17D yellow fever vaccine. The CDR3 runs from the conserved cysteine through the conserved F or W. The D gene is left open where the match is weak. Clone size is stated in some rows and not others, as once, few, many or a class when expanded.

D gene: NA; clone size: few; V gene: TRBV7-9; J gene: TRBJ2-7; CDR3 DNA: TGTGCCAGCAGCGCTCGGGACTCTCTCGGCGAGCAGTACTTC; CDR3 protein: CASSARDSLGEQYF
D gene: NA; clone size: NA; V gene: TRBV7-3; J gene: TRBJ1-6; CDR3 DNA: TGTGCCAGCAGCTTGGGGGTAGCCTCACCCCTCCACTTT; CDR3 protein: CASSLGVASPLHF
D gene: NA; clone size: NA; V gene: TRBV5-1; J gene: TRBJ2-3; CDR3 DNA: TGCGCCAGCAGCTTCGGGGTCACAGATACGCAGTATTTT; CDR3 protein: CASSFGVTDTQYF
D gene: NA; clone size: NA; V gene: TRBV7-9; J gene: TRBJ1-1; CDR3 DNA: TGTGCCAGCAGCTCATCCGGGACACACCCTGGGGGTTTCTTT; CDR3 protein: CASSSSGTHPGGFF
D gene: NA; clone size: many; V gene: TRBV9; J gene: TRBJ2-3; CDR3 DNA: TGTGCCAGCAGCGTAGTGACAGATACGCAGTATTTT; CDR3 protein: CASSVVTDTQYF
D gene: TRBD2; clone size: NA; V gene: TRBV20-1; J gene: TRBJ2-3; CDR3 DNA: TGCAGTGCCAATCTAGCGGGGGTCACAGATACGCAGTATTTT; CDR3 protein: CSANLAGVTDTQYF
D gene: NA; clone size: few; V gene: TRBV7-3; J gene: TRBJ2-7; CDR3 DNA: TGTGCCAGCAGCTTATGGGGCGGAGGAGGCTACGAGCAGTACTTC; CDR3 protein: CASSLWGGGGYEQYF
D gene: NA; clone size: NA; V gene: TRBV2; J gene: TRBJ1-5; CDR3 DNA: TGTGCCAGCAGTGAAGCCGGGCGGCAGCCCCAGCATTTT; CDR3 protein: CASSEAGRQPQHF
D gene: TRBD1; clone size: NA; V gene: TRBV5-1; J gene: TRBJ2-7; CDR3 DNA: TGCGCCAGCAGGTCCGGGACAGAGCTGTCCTACGAGCAGTACTTC; CDR3 protein: CASRSGTELSYEQYF
D gene: NA; clone size: few; V gene: TRBV7-4; J gene: TRBJ1-2; CDR3 DNA: TGTGCCAGCAGCCTCGGACGGGTCTATGGCTACACCTTC; CDR3 protein: CASSLGRVYGYTF
D gene: NA; clone size: many; V gene: TRBV6-2/TRBV6-3; J gene: TRBJ1-1; CDR3 DNA: TGTGCCAGCAGTTACCCCGACAGTAACACTGAAGCTTTCTTT; CDR3 protein: CASSYPDSNTEAFF
D gene: NA; clone size: many; V gene: TRBV4-1; J gene: TRBJ2-6; CDR3 DNA: TGCGCCAGCAGCCTGCCGACCAAGCCTGGGGCCAACGTCCTGACTTTC; CDR3 protein: CASSLPTKPGANVLTF
D gene: NA; clone size: few; V gene: TRBV5-1; J gene: TRBJ2-1; CDR3 DNA: TGCGCCAGCAGCTTGAATGCCCAGAACGATGAGCAGTTCTTC; CDR3 protein: CASSLNAQNDEQFF
D gene: TRBD1; clone size: many; V gene: TRBV7-9; J gene: TRBJ1-5; CDR3 DNA: TGTGCCAGCAGTCGGACAGGGAGTCAGCCCCAGCATTTT; CDR3 protein: CASSRTGSQPQHF
D gene: TRBD2; clone size: few; V gene: TRBV4-1; J gene: TRBJ2-2; CDR3 DNA: TGCGCCAGCAGCCAACTGGGAGGGCGACCCGGGGAGCTGTTTTTT; CDR3 protein: CASSQLGGRPGELFF
D gene: NA; clone size: NA; V gene: TRBV18; J gene: TRBJ2-3; CDR3 DNA: TGTGCCAGCTCACGGCAGGGTAGCAACACAGATACGCAGTATTTT; CDR3 protein: CASSRQGSNTDTQYF
D gene: TRBD2; clone size: few; V gene: TRBV2; J gene: TRBJ2-3; CDR3 DNA: TGTGCCAGCCTCGGAGGCGGGGGGGCGGATACGCAGTATTTT; CDR3 protein: CASLGGGGADTQYF
D gene: NA; clone size: few; V gene: TRBV3-1; J gene: TRBJ2-3; CDR3 DNA: TGTGCCAGCAGCCAACTCCCGACAGATACGCAGTATTTT; CDR3 protein: CASSQLPTDTQYF
D gene: TRBD1; clone size: NA; V gene: TRBV4-2; J gene: TRBJ1-5; CDR3 DNA: TGTGCCAGCAGCCAACTTGGACAGGGCACGAGCAATCAGCCCCAGCATTTT; CDR3 protein: CASSQLGQGTSNQPQHF
D gene: NA; clone size: NA; V gene: TRBV20-1; J gene: TRBJ2-2; CDR3 DNA: TGCAGTGCTCCCGACAGGACGAACACCGGGGAGCTGTTTTTT; CDR3 protein: CSAPDRTNTGELFF
D gene: NA; clone size: few; V gene: TRBV5-1; J gene: TRBJ2-3; CDR3 DNA: TGCGCCAGCAGCCTGGGGACTCCAAAGGCAGATACGCAGTATTTT; CDR3 protein: CASSLGTPKADTQYF
D gene: TRBD2; clone size: NA; V gene: TRBV5-4; J gene: TRBJ2-1; CDR3 DNA: TGTGCCAGCAGCTTAGCGGGGGGGGTGTACAATGAGCAGTTCTTC; CDR3 protein: CASSLAGGVYNEQFF
D gene: NA; clone size: few; V gene: TRBV12-3/TRBV12-4; J gene: TRBJ2-5; CDR3 DNA: TGTGCCAGCAGGTCCCCCGGGGAGACCCAGTACTTC; CDR3 protein: CASRSPGETQYF
D gene: TRBD1; clone size: NA; V gene: TRBV20-1; J gene: TRBJ1-1; CDR3 DNA: TGCAGTGCTCCACGGGCAGGGGGTATCGGCACTGAAGCTTTCTTT; CDR3 protein: CSAPRAGGIGTEAFF
D gene: NA; clone size: many; V gene: TRBV6-5; J gene: TRBJ1-2; CDR3 DNA: TGTGCCAGCAGTTACTTCGGGGGGGACTATGGCTACACCTTC; CDR3 protein: CASSYFGGDYGYTF
D gene: NA; clone size: few; V gene: TRBV5-1; J gene: TRBJ1-4; CDR3 DNA: TGCGCCAGCAGCTTGGGTCTGAACCCAACTAATGAAAAACTGTTTTTT; CDR3 protein: CASSLGLNPTNEKLFF
D gene: NA; clone size: few; V gene: TRBV9; J gene: TRBJ2-7; CDR3 DNA: TGTGCCAGCAGCAGGAGGGGGGAGGGAAATTTAGGCGAGCAGTACTTC; CDR3 protein: CASSRRGEGNLGEQYF
D gene: TRBD1; clone size: many; V gene: TRBV5-1; J gene: TRBJ1-1; CDR3 DNA: TGCGCCAGCAGCGGCGGGACAGGGAGTTCTATCCCTGAAGCTTTCTTT; CDR3 protein: CASSGGTGSSIPEAFF
D gene: TRBD2; clone size: NA; V gene: TRBV7-3; J gene: TRBJ2-3; CDR3 DNA: TGTGCCAGCAGCTATCGGACTAGAGATACGCAGTATTTT; CDR3 protein: CASSYRTRDTQYF
D gene: NA; clone size: NA; V gene: TRBV7-9; J gene: TRBJ1-2; CDR3 DNA: TGTGCCAGCAGCTTAACAATTAGTAGGGACTATGGCTACACCTTC; CDR3 protein: CASSLTISRDYGYTF
D gene: NA; clone size: few; V gene: TRBV28; J gene: TRBJ1-1; CDR3 DNA: TGTGCCAGCAGTGGGGCGGACAGCAACACTGAAGCTTTCTTT; CDR3 protein: CASSGADSNTEAFF
D gene: NA; clone size: few; V gene: TRBV21-1; J gene: TRBJ1-4; CDR3 DNA: TGTGCCAGCACCAGTGAAGAAAGTAATGAAAAACTGTTTTTT; CDR3 protein: CASTSEESNEKLFF
D gene: NA; clone size: few; V gene: TRBV20-1; J gene: TRBJ1-1; CDR3 DNA: TGCAGTGCTAGAACGGGCAGGGCGAACACTGAAGCTTTCTTT; CDR3 protein: CSARTGRANTEAFF
D gene: NA; clone size: few; V gene: TRBV27; J gene: TRBJ1-2; CDR3 DNA: TGTGCCAGCAGACTATATGGTGGGGGTAACTATGGCTACACCTTC; CDR3 protein: CASRLYGGGNYGYTF
D gene: NA; clone size: NA; V gene: TRBV20-1; J gene: TRBJ2-3; CDR3 DNA: TGCAGTGCTAGCCGGCCAGGTAACACAGATACGCAGTATTTT; CDR3 protein: CSASRPGNTDTQYF
D gene: NA; clone size: NA; V gene: TRBV29-1; J gene: TRBJ1-1; CDR3 DNA: TGCAGCGCCCACAGGAACACTGAAGCTTTCTTT; CDR3 protein: CSAHRNTEAFF
D gene: TRBD2; clone size: few; V gene: TRBV28; J gene: TRBJ2-7; CDR3 DNA: TGTGCCAGCAGCTCGCCAAGCGGGGGCGGCTACGAGCAGTACTTC; CDR3 protein: CASSSPSGGGYEQYF
D gene: NA; clone size: many; V gene: TRBV7-9; J gene: TRBJ1-5; CDR3 DNA: TGTGCCAGCAGCGGTGGTCCTATCCAGCCCCAGCATTTT; CDR3 protein: CASSGGPIQPQHF
D gene: NA; clone size: many; V gene: TRBV7-2; J gene: TRBJ2-1; CDR3 DNA: TGTGCCAGCAGCCCCCAGGGTTGGTCCTACAATGAGCAGTTCTTC; CDR3 protein: CASSPQGWSYNEQFF
D gene: NA; clone size: few; V gene: TRBV5-1; J gene: TRBJ1-3; CDR3 DNA: TGCGCCAGCAGCTTGGGGGCAAGCTCTGGAAACACCATATATTTT; CDR3 protein: CASSLGASSGNTIYF
D gene: NA; clone size: few; V gene: TRBV20-1; J gene: TRBJ2-3; CDR3 DNA: TGCAGTGCTAGAGATGGGGGAAGCACAGATACGCAGTATTTT; CDR3 protein: CSARDGGSTDTQYF
D gene: NA; clone size: NA; V gene: TRBV4-2; J gene: TRBJ1-2; CDR3 DNA: TGTGCCAGCAGCCAAGACACAAATGGCTACACCTTC; CDR3 protein: CASSQDTNGYTF
D gene: NA; clone size: few; V gene: TRBV10-3; J gene: TRBJ2-6; CDR3 DNA: TGTGCCATCAGTGACCCCACCATGTCTGGGGCCAACGTCCTGACTTTC; CDR3 protein: CAISDPTMSGANVLTF
D gene: NA; clone size: NA; V gene: TRBV12-3/TRBV12-4; J gene: TRBJ1-1; CDR3 DNA: TGTGCCAGCAGTTTGCACCTTGGACACGGGGGAACTGAAGCTTTCTTT; CDR3 protein: CASSLHLGHGGTEAFF
D gene: NA; clone size: NA; V gene: TRBV19; J gene: TRBJ2-3; CDR3 DNA: TGTGCCAGTAGTTCAGGGCATACGCAGTATTTT; CDR3 protein: CASSSGHTQYF
D gene: NA; clone size: few; V gene: TRBV4-2; J gene: TRBJ2-5; CDR3 DNA: TGTGCCAGCAGCCAAGATGGGGCCTCACAAGAGACCCAGTACTTC; CDR3 protein: CASSQDGASQETQYF
D gene: NA; clone size: many; V gene: TRBV11-2; J gene: TRBJ2-3; CDR3 DNA: TGTGCCAGCAGTCCTACCGGACATATTAGCACAGATACGCAGTATTTT; CDR3 protein: CASSPTGHISTDTQYF
D gene: TRBD1; clone size: many; V gene: TRBV20-1; J gene: TRBJ2-2; CDR3 DNA: TGCAGTGCTTACAGGGGGGTGACCGGGGAGCTGTTTTTT; CDR3 protein: CSAYRGVTGELFF
D gene: TRBD1; clone size: many; V gene: TRBV5-1; J gene: TRBJ1-4; CDR3 DNA: TGCGCCAGCAGTTACCAGGGGGCTGATGAAAAACTGTTTTTT; CDR3 protein: CASSYQGADEKLFF
D gene: TRBD1; clone size: NA; V gene: TRBV5-1; J gene: TRBJ2-5; CDR3 DNA: TGCGCCAGCAGCTTGCCGGTCGGCAGGGGGCGCGGGGAGACCCAGTACTTC; CDR3 protein: CASSLPVGRGRGETQYF
D gene: NA; clone size: NA; V gene: TRBV15; J gene: TRBJ2-2; CDR3 DNA: TGTGCCACCAGCAGAGATCGAGGGGCCGGGGAGCTGTTTTTT; CDR3 protein: CATSRDRGAGELFF
D gene: TRBD1; clone size: NA; V gene: TRBV18; J gene: TRBJ1-2; CDR3 DNA: TGTGCCAGCTCTCTTACGGGACAGGGAGAATATGGCTACACCTTC; CDR3 protein: CASSLTGQGEYGYTF
D gene: TRBD2; clone size: many; V gene: TRBV19; J gene: TRBJ2-1; CDR3 DNA: TGTGCCAGTAGGGGATCGGGACTAGCGGGGGGTAAACTCTTC; CDR3 protein: CASRGSGLAGGKLF